This T cell receptor beta chain was retrieved from a study of T-cell reconstitution after alpha-beta-depleted transplantation in children. General study results and limits: Reportedly, alpha-beta T cells present about two months post-transplant originated from several hundred expanded clones of graft origin. It was surviving recipient T cells and thymic progenitors that gave some patients high TCRbeta diversity at day 60.

Unique molecular identifiers were used in preparing the TCRbeta library. Each CDR3 protein is one row after TCRdb ran MiXCR on the PCR reads. The table has 200,000 to 250,000 distinct CDR3 sequences, 6.5% to 10% seen once. The CDR3 has 11 amino acids. J was trimmed by 13 bases and V by 6 bases; bases with no gene match: 4. Germline CDR1 MNHEY, CDR2 SVGEGT. The table lists this clonotype with many counts. As yet, its antigen is unknown. This chain links TRBV6-2 or TRBV6-3 with TRBJ2-1; the match to TRBD2 covers 9 bases. This receptor was identified in a male patient under 18 who had a stem cell transplant for acute lymphoblastic leukemia, so the T cells may come from the graft donor. This specimen was PBMCs, mostly from graft donor cells, taken 180 days after TCRalphabeta/CD19-depleted stem cell transplant. This CDR3 is CASSPGTSQFF. CDR3 nucleotide sequence: TGTGCCAGCAGCCCCGGGACTAGCCAGTTCTTC.